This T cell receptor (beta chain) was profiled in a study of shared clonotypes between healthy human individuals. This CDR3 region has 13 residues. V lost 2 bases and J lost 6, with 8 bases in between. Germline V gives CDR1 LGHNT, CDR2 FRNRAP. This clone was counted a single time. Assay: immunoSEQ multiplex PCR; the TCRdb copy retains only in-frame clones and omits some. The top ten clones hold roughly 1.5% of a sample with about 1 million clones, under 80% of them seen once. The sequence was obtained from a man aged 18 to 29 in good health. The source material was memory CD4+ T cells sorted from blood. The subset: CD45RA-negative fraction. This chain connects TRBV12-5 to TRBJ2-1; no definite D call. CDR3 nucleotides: TGTGCTAGTGGTTTGTCCGCCCCCAATGAGCAGTTCTTC. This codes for CASGLSAPNEQFF.